Reported below is one T cell receptor beta chain. The sample belongs to a study of cytomegalovirus exposure and HLA in healthy donors. Both 60 Vbeta primers and 13 Jbeta primers went into the PCR. Only in-frame clones appear in the TCRdb table, and some are missing; sequencing was by immunoSEQ multiplex PCR. The repertoire holds about 95,000 clones, with around 70% as singletons. This TCR was sampled from a man aged 55 to 69 in good health and CMV-seronegative. The sequenced sample consisted of PBMCs.

Here the CDR3 DNA reads TGTGCCAGCAAAGCGGGACAGGGGAATGAAAAACTGTTTTTT. Protein: CASKAGQGNEKLFF. The chain is built from TRBV2 and TRBJ1-4, with 10 nucleotides matching TRBD1. There are 14 residues in the CDR3. Per the germline V gene, CDR1 is SNHLY and CDR2 is FYNNEI. Losses at the gene ends were 7 bases for V and 5 bases for J; bases not matched to a gene: 4.